The present T cell receptor beta chain was sequenced within a study of Ad26.COV2.S vaccination and SARS-CoV-2 variants. Unmatched junction bases numbered 2, after V lost 6 bases and J lost 0 bases. This CDR3 has 13 residues. Germline V gene lookup returns CDR1 SGHNT and CDR2 YYREEE (reference sequence). Here immunoSEQ multiplex PCR was the method, and the copy in TCRdb shows in-frame clones only, minus some. The sample has around 94,000 clones; around 80% are singletons. The material was peripheral blood, obtained after recovery from COVID-19. J is TRBJ2-5 and V is TRBV5-4; 7 nucleotides agree with TRBD1. The sequence came from a human donor who had recovered from COVID-19. This CDR3 is CASNRGHQETQYF. The DNA of the CDR3 is TGTGCCAGCAACAGGGGACACCAAGAGACCCAGTACTTC.